Given below is one TCR beta chain in context. Its cognate antigen is unknown. Per the germline V gene, CDR1 is SGHVS and CDR2 is FQNEAQ. The length of the CDR3 is 12 residues. Trimming removed 8 bases from V and 5 bases from J, with 12 bases in between. This specimen comes from a study of cytomegalovirus exposure and HLA in healthy donors. Study outcomes and limitations: Immune exposure was documented only through CMV serostatus. The authors later found TCR association rates varying by HLA locus, with DRB1 most and HLA-C fewest.

PCR used 60 Vbeta primers and 13 Jbeta primers. In the study's own analysis: In a later analysis, the count reached some 88 million unique TCR beta chains, with about 11 million shared. This table comes from immunoSEQ multiplex PCR, and its TCRdb copy is limited to in-frame clones, with some not included. V, J and clone size are those of that table, while D and trimming were read from the DNA. The repertoire holds about 170,000 clones, with 75% to 90% as singletons. The chain has TRBV7-8 and TRBJ2-5; tentative D call: TRBD1 (7 bases). Sequencing was performed on PBMCs. The source of this sequence is a male donor in good health and CMV-seronegative. The CDR3 loop reads CASGGGRETQYF. In DNA form, the CDR3 reads TGTGCCAGCGGAGGGGGCAGGGAGACCCAGTACTTC.